The subject of this entry is one T cell receptor (beta chain). Its antigen is currently unknown. With V trimmed by 5 bases and J by 4 bases, 7 bases remained unmatched. The CDR3 contains 15 residues. Germline loops: CDR1 SEHNR, CDR2 FQNEAQ (reference sequence). The data belong to a study of beta chain features in type 1 diabetes. What was sequenced were expressed TCRB transcripts, since all of the isolated RNA had been reverse transcribed. Some 3.4 million reads were obtained on average from naive, central memory and regulatory T cell samples. The method was immunoSEQ multiplex PCR; TCRdb's version includes in-frame clones alone and lacks a portion of them. The data hold 150,000 or so clones, with under 60% observed a single time. Study-level results: Over-representation of high TCR-expressing cells was a possible consequence of cDNA sequencing.

The chain carries TRBV7-9 and TRBJ1-2; 10 bases line up with TRBD1. The sequenced material came from Tregs from blood. The sequence derives from a man younger than 30 in good health. CDR3 sequence reads: CASSHSGTGAYGYTF. The CDR3 DNA reads as TGTGCCAGCAGCCACTCCGGGACAGGGGCCTATGGCTACACCTTC. Supplemented by reference TRBV7-9 and TRBJ1-2, the full variable domain reads DTGVSQNPRHKITKRGQNVTFRCDPISEHNRLYWYRQTLGQGPEFLTYFQNEAQLEKSRLLSDRFSAERPKGSFSTLEIQRTEQGDSAMYLCASSHSGTGAYGYTFGSGTRLTVV.